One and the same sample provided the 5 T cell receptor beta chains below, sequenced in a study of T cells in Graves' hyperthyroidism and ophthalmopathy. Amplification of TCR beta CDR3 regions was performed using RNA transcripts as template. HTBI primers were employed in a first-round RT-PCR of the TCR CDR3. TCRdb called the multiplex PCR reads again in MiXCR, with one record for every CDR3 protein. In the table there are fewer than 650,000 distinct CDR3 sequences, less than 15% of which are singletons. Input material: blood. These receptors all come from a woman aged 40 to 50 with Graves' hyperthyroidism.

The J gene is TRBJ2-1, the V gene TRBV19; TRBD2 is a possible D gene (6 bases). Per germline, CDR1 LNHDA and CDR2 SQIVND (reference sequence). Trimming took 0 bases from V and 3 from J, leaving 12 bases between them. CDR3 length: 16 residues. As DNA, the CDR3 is TGTGCCAGTAGTATAGACGGGGGAATAAACTACAATGAGCAGTTCTTC. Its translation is CASSIDGGINYNEQFF. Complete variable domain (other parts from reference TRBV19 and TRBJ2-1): DGGITQSPKYLFRKEGQNVTLSCEQNLNHDAMYWYRQDPGQGLRLIYYSQIVNDFQKGDIAEGYSVSREKKESFPLTVTSAQKNPTAFYLCASSIDGGINYNEQFFGPGTRLTVL.

CDR3 nucleotide sequence: TGTGCCAGTAGTATTCTATCGGGACAGGGGGCTGCTGAAGCTTTCTTT. Its protein is CASSILSGQGAAEAFF. V is TRBV19 and J is TRBJ1-1, with 12 bases identical to TRBD1. CDR1 is LNHDA, CDR2 SQIVND, per germline (reference sequence). V gave up 3 bases and J gave up 6 bases; unmatched junction bases: 8. The CDR3 covers 16 residues.

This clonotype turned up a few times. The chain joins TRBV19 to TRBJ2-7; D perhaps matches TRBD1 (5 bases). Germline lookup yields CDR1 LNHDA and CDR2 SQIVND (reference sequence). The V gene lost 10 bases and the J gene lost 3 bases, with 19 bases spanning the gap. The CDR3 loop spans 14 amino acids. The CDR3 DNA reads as TGTGCCACCAGTCATTCCTGGGGCGGCTACGAGCAGTACTTC. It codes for CATSHSWGGYEQYF.

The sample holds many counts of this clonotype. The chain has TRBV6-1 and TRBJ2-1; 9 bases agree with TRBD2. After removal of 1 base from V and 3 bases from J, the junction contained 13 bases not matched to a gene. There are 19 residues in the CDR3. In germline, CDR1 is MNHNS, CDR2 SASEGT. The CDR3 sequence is CASSEESYVAGAVYNEQFF. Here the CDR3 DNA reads TGTGCCAGCAGTGAAGAGAGCTACGTAGCGGGAGCGGTCTACAATGAGCAGTTCTTC.

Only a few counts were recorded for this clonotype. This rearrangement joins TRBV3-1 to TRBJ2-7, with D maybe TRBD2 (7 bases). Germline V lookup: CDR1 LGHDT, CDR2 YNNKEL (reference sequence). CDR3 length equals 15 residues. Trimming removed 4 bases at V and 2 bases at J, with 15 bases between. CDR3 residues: CASSRGGRATYEQYF. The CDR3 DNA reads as TGTGCCAGCAGCCGGGGGGGGCGGGCTACCTACGAGCAGTACTTC.